These 8 T cell receptor beta chains came from one sample sequenced in a study of T cells in Graves' hyperthyroidism and ophthalmopathy. There were TCR beta CDR3 regions amplified from RNA transcripts. Primed by the HTBI set, a first-round RT-PCR was run on the TCR CDR3. TCRdb reprocessed the multiplex PCR reads with MiXCR, giving one entry per CDR3 protein. The sample holds under 300,000 distinct CDR3 sequences, 20% to 30% seen once. Sequencing was carried out using blood. All receptors derive from a man aged 35 to 55 with Graves' hyperthyroidism that later progressed to Graves' ophthalmopathy.

At least ten counts were recorded for this clonotype. In DNA form, the CDR3 reads TGTGCCAGCAGCTTAGGAGGAGTAGGATACGAGCAGTACTTC. It specifies CASSLGGVGYEQYF. The chain recombines TRBV7-9 with TRBJ2-7; D remains ambiguous. The V gene lost 1 base and the J gene lost 4 bases, with 11 bases spanning the gap. CDR3 length equals 14 residues. The germline V gene encodes CDR1 SEHNR and CDR2 FQNEAQ (reference sequence).

This clonotype was observed a handful of times. The chain carries TRBV6-1 and TRBJ1-5; D call uncertain. Trimming stripped 2 bases from V and 5 bases from J, with 13 bases between. The CDR3 runs to 15 residues. Germline CDR1 MNHNS, CDR2 SASEGT. The CDR3 loop is CASSESTAVDQPQHF. Written as DNA, the CDR3 is TGTGCCAGCAGTGAAAGTACAGCCGTGGATCAGCCCCAGCATTTT.

This clonotype was seen repeatedly, ten times or more. The J gene is TRBJ1-1, the V gene TRBV19; TRBD1 might be the D (6 bases). The CDR3 has 13 residues. Germline V gene data show CDR1 as LNHDA and CDR2 as SQIVND (reference sequence). V shed 6 bases and J shed 3 bases, with 11 bases lying between them. The DNA for the CDR3 is TGTGCCAGTAGGGGGGCGTCAGACACTGAAGCTTTCTTT. Protein: CASRGASDTEAFF.

This clonotype was picked up many times. The rearrangement links TRBV30 to TRBJ1-2; D may be TRBD1 (6 bases). V shed 5 bases and J shed 8 bases, with 18 bases lying between them. Germline V lookup: CDR1 GTSNPN, CDR2 SVGIG (reference sequence). CDR3 length: 13 residues. The CDR3 DNA sequence: TGTGCCTGGTCAGGGGCCAGGGCGAGCGGCTACACCTTC. It codes for CAWSGARASGYTF.

This clonotype came up many times. The chain links TRBV28 to TRBJ2-2; 7 nucleotides match TRBD1. Trimming removed 7 bases from V and 5 bases from J; junction bases left unmatched: 4. This CDR3 comprises 13 residues. Germline CDR1 reads MDHEN; CDR2 reads SYDVKM. CDR3 in DNA: TGTGCCAGCATATTCAGGGGGACCGGGGAGCTGTTTTTT. It encodes CASIFRGTGELFF.

In its sample, this clonotype was seen many times. V and J are TRBV20-1 and TRBJ1-1; D possibly corresponds to TRBD1 (5 bases). Germline loops: CDR1 DFQATT, CDR2 SNEGSKA (reference sequence). V dropped 1 base and J dropped 4 bases, with 13 bases sitting between them. This CDR3 contains 14 residues. In nucleotides, the CDR3 is TGCAGTGCTAGAGTTCAGGGTAGGCGCACTGAAGCTTTCTTT. This sequence encodes CSARVQGRRTEAFF.

This clonotype appeared many times. The chain employs TRBV5-1 and TRBJ2-6, with D unclear. CDR3 length: 16 amino acids. Germline CDR1 reads SGHRS; CDR2 reads YFSETQ. The ends were cut back, 0 bases at V and 0 bases at J, with 7 bases in the middle. The CDR3 protein is CASSLGSNSGANVLTF. CDR3 nucleotides: TGCGCCAGCAGCTTGGGGAGTAACTCTGGGGCCAACGTCCTGACTTTC.

CDR3 sequence: CASSVVSGGETQYF. In DNA form, the CDR3 reads TGTGCCAGCAGCGTAGTTAGCGGGGGCGAGACCCAGTACTTC. The J gene is TRBJ2-5, the V gene TRBV9, with 9 bases that match TRBD2. The V segment lost 0 bases and the J segment 5 bases; nucleotides outside the gene matches: 2. In germline, CDR1 is SGDLS, CDR2 YYNGEE. CDR3 length equals 14 residues.